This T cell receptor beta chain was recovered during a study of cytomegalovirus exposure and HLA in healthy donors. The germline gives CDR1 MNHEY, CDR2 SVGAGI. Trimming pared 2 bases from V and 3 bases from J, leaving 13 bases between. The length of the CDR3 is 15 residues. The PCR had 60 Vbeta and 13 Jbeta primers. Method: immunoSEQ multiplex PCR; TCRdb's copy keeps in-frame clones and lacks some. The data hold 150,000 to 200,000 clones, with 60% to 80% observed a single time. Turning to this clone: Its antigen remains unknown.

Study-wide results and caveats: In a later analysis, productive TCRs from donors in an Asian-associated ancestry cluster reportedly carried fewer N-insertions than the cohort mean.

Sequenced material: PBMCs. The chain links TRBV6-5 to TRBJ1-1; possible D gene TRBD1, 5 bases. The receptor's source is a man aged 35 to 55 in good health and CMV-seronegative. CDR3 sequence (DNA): TGTGCCAGCAGTTACGGCGGCGGGGGTGACACTGAAGCTTTCTTT. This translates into CASSYGGGGDTEAFF.